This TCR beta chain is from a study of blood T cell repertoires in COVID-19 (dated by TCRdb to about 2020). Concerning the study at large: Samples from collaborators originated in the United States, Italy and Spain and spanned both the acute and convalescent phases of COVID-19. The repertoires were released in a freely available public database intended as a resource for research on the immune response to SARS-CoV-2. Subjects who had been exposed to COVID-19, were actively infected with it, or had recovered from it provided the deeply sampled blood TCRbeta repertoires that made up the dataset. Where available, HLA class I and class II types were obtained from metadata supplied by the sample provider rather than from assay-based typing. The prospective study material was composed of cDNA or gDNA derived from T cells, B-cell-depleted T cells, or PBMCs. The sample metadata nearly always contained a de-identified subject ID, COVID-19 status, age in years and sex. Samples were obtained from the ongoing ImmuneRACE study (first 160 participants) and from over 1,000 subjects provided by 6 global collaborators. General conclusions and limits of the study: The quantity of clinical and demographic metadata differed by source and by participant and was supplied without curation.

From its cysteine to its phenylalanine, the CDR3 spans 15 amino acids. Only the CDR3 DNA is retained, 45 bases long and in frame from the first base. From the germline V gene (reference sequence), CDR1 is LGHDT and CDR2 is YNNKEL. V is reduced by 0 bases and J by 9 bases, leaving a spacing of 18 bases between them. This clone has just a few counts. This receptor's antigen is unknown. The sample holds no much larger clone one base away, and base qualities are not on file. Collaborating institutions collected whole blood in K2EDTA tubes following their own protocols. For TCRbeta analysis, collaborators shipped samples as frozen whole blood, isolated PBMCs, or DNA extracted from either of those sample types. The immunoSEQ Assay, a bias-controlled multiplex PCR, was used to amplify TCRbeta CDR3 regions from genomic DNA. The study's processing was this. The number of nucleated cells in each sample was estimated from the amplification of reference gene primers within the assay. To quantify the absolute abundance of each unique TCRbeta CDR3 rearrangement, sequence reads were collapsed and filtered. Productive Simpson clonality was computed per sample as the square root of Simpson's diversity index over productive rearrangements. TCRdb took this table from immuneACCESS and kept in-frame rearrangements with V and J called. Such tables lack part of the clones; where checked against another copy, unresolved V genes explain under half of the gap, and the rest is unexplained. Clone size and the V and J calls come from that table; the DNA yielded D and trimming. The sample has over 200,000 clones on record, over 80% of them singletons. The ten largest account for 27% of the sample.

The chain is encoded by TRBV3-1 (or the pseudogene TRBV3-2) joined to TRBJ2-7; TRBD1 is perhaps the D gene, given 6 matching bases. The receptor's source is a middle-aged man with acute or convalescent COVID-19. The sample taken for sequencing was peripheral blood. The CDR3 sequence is CASSQDWEQGFWQYF. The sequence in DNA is TGTGCCAGCAGCCAAGATTGGGAACAGGGCTTTTGGCAGTACTTC.